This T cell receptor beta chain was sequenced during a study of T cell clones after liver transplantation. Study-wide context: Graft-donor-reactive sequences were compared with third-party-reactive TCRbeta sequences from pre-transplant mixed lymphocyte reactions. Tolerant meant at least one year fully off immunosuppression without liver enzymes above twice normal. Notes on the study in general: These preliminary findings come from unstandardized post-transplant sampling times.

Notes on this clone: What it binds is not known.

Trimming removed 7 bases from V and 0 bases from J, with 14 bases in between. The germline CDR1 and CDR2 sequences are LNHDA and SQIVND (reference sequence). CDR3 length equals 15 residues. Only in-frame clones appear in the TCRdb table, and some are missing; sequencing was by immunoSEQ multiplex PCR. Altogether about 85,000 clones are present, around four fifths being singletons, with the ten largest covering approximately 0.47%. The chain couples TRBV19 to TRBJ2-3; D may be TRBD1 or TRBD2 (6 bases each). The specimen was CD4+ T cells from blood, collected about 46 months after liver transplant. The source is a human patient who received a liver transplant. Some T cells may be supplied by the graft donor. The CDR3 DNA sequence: TGTGCCAGTAATCGTCGGGGGCAAAGCACAGATACGCAGTATTTT. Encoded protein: CASNRRGQSTDTQYF.